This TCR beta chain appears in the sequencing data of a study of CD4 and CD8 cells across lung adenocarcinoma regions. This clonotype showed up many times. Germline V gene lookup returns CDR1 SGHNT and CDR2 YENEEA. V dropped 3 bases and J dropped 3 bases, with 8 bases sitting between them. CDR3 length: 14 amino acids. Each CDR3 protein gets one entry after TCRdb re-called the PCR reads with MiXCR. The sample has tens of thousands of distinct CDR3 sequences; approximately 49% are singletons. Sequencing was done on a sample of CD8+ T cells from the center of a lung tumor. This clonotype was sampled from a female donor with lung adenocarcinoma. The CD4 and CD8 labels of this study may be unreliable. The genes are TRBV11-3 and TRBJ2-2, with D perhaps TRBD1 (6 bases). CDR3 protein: CASSFHRDTGELFF. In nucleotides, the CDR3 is TGTGCCAGCAGCTTTCACAGGGACACCGGGGAGCTGTTTTTT.